These 24 T cell receptor beta chains came from one sample sequenced in a study of T cells after yellow fever vaccination. MiXCR, applied by TCRdb to the 5' RACE reads, yields one record per CDR3 protein. In the table there are about 550,000 distinct CDR3 sequences, about 19% of which are singletons. Sequences were derived from PBMCs, sampled 15 days after the yellow fever booster vaccination. The receptors originated from a man in his thirties or forties who received the YFV17D yellow fever vaccine.

The sample holds one count of this clonotype. The rearrangement joins TRBV4-3 to TRBJ2-7, with 8 bases lining up with TRBD2. Germline V gene sequence: CDR1 LGHNA, CDR2 YSLEER. Losses at the gene ends were 6 bases for V and 3 bases for J; bases not matched to a gene: 10. This CDR3 contains 15 residues. As DNA, the CDR3 is TGCGCCAGCAGTCCGGGGGGGGGAGACGTCTACGAGCAGTACTTC. Encoded protein: CASSPGGGDVYEQYF.

The CDR3 DNA is TGCAGTGCTAGGACCTCGGGGAGGGTCTTCGAGACCCAGTACTTC. This translates into CSARTSGRVFETQYF. The gene calls are TRBV20-1 and TRBJ2-5; TRBD2 aligns across 7 bases. V gave up 3 bases and J gave up 5 bases; unmatched junction bases: 12. In germline, CDR1 is DFQATT, CDR2 SNEGSKA (reference sequence). This CDR3 has 15 amino acids.

The rearrangement joins TRBV27 to TRBJ2-3, with D maybe TRBD2 (5 bases). CDR3 length: 15 residues. Germline lookup yields CDR1 MNHEY and CDR2 SMNVEV (reference sequence). V was trimmed by 2 bases and J by 2 bases, leaving 11 bases between them. CDR3 sequence: CASSLGGGFTDTQYF. CDR3 DNA: TGTGCCAGCAGTTTAGGAGGCGGATTCACAGATACGCAGTATTTT.

The V and J genes are TRBV20-1 and TRBJ2-7; tentative D call: TRBD2 (6 bases). The CDR3 length is 12 residues. CDR1 DFQATT and CDR2 SNEGSKA come from the germline V gene (reference sequence). V shed 5 bases and J shed 2 bases, with 10 bases lying between them. The CDR3 is CSARDSPYEQYF. The CDR3 region has the DNA TGCAGTGCTCGGGACTCCCCCTACGAGCAGTACTTC.

This sequence joins TRBV20-1 and TRBJ1-5, with D perhaps TRBD1 (6 bases). This CDR3 comprises 13 residues. Germline lookup yields CDR1 DFQATT and CDR2 SNEGSKA (reference sequence). Trimming took off 6 bases at V and 9 bases at J, with 18 bases between the two ends. Here the CDR3 reads CSATRQESPPQHF. For the CDR3, the DNA is TGCAGTGCAACTCGACAGGAATCCCCGCCCCAGCATTTT.

In its sample, this clonotype was seen a few times. The chain joins TRBV28 to TRBJ1-4, with D possibly TRBD1 on 6 matching bases. The CDR3 spans 12 residues. V was shortened by 5 bases and J by 8 bases, with 9 bases between the two germline ends. Germline V gene data show CDR1 as MDHEN and CDR2 as SYDVKM. The CDR3 loop reads CASSVGQEKLFF. In nucleotides, the CDR3 is TGTGCCAGCAGTGTCGGACAGGAAAAACTGTTTTTT.

The chain joins TRBV18 to TRBJ2-1; tentatively, D is TRBD2 (5 bases). Germline CDR1 reads KGHSH; CDR2 reads LQKENI. Trimming removed 5 bases at V and 10 bases at J, with 12 bases between. The CDR3 spans 12 residues. The CDR3 region has the DNA TGTGCCAGCTCAAGGAAAACGGGGGAGCAGTTCTTC. Translated, it gives CASSRKTGEQFF.

The V call is TRBV4-3, the J call TRBJ2-7; D may be TRBD2 (6 bases). Looked up from germline, CDR1 is LGHNA and CDR2 is YSLEER. The CDR3 extends over 14 amino acids. The germline V and J ends were trimmed by 4 bases and 3 bases, with 13 bases remaining between them. CDR3 loop: CASSPAGSIYEQYF. For the CDR3, the DNA is TGCGCCAGCAGCCCAGCGGGCAGTATCTACGAGCAGTACTTC.

This sequence joins TRBV7-6 and TRBJ2-5, with D unresolved. The CDR3 runs 15 residues. Germline CDR1 reads SGHVS; CDR2 reads FNYEAQ. The V end was cut by 5 bases, the J end by 3 bases, with 16 bases between. CDR3 in DNA: TGTGCCAGCAGCCTGTCGCCAGTTATAGAAGAGACCCAGTACTTC. This codes for CASSLSPVIEETQYF.

The V gene is TRBV5-1, the J gene TRBJ2-7, with TRBD2 matching 10 bases. Germline CDR1 SGHRS, CDR2 YFSETQ. Germline trimming cut 7 bases from V and 1 base from J; bases unmatched to any gene: 11. CDR3 length: 16 residues. CDR3 in DNA: TGCGCCAGCGGACCTAGCGGGGGAGCGTCGTCCTACGAGCAGTACTTC. This sequence encodes CASGPSGGASSYEQYF.

A few counts support this clonotype. The rearrangement joins TRBV20-1 to TRBJ2-1, with 8 bases matching TRBD2. The V gene's germline CDR1 is DFQATT and CDR2 SNEGSKA (reference sequence). J gave up 9 bases and V 6 bases, and 13 bases lay outside the gene matches. CDR3 length equals 14 residues. This CDR3 is CSADTSGSSLEQFF. The CDR3 DNA follows: TGCAGTGCAGATACCAGCGGGAGTTCCCTTGAGCAGTTCTTC.

The rearrangement joins TRBV18 to TRBJ2-3; D might be TRBD2 (6 bases). The CDR3 length is 17 residues. The germline V gene encodes CDR1 KGHSH and CDR2 LQKENI. V was cut by 4 bases and J by 1 base, with 18 bases left in between. Here the CDR3 DNA reads TGTGCCAGCTCACAAGAACGACAGAGACTAGGCACAGATACGCAGTATTTT. This sequence encodes CASSQERQRLGTDTQYF.

This sequence joins TRBV20-1 and TRBJ2-3, with a weak D call TRBD1 (5 bases). V dropped 3 bases and J dropped 2 bases, with 9 bases sitting between them. The CDR3 is 13 residues long. Germline CDR1 reads DFQATT; CDR2 reads SNEGSKA (reference sequence). The CDR3 loop reads CSARSGHTDTQYF. The CDR3 coding sequence is TGCAGTGCTAGGTCAGGACACACAGATACGCAGTATTTT.

This clonotype was seen only a few times. This chain uses TRBV7-8 with TRBJ2-2; D remains unclear. CDR3 length: 14 residues. In germline, CDR1 is SGHVS, CDR2 FQNEAQ. Trimming cost V 0 bases and J 4 bases, with 6 bases left between them. CDR3 sequence: CASSLASTTGELFF. The CDR3 region has the DNA TGTGCCAGCAGCTTAGCATCGACCACCGGGGAGCTGTTTTTT.

The V gene is TRBV20-1, the J gene TRBJ2-7, with D tentatively TRBD2 (5 bases). The CDR3 spans 12 residues. V dropped 3 bases and J dropped 7 bases, with 13 bases sitting between them. CDR1 and CDR2 (germline): DFQATT, SNEGSKA (reference sequence). DNA of the CDR3: TGCAGTGCTAGCGGGATAGTGGGGGAGCAGTACTTC. The encoded protein is CSASGIVGEQYF.

The chain employs TRBV20-1 and TRBJ2-5; the match to TRBD2 covers 10 bases. Trimming cost V 2 bases and J 4 bases; bases outside gene matches: 4. This CDR3 is built from 14 residues. The germline V gene encodes CDR1 DFQATT and CDR2 SNEGSKA (reference sequence). In nucleotides, the CDR3 is TGCAGTGCTAGACCTAGCGGGAGTGGAGAGACCCAGTACTTC. Translating it yields CSARPSGSGETQYF.

V is TRBV4-1 and J is TRBJ2-6; tentative D call: TRBD1 (6 bases). Germline V gene sequence: CDR1 MGHRA, CDR2 YSYEKL. The CDR3 contains 20 residues. V was cut by 4 bases and J by 3 bases, with 25 bases left in between. CDR3 region: CASSRPGTSLRGGGANVLTF. Written as DNA, the CDR3 is TGCGCCAGCAGCCGACCCGGGACAAGCTTGAGGGGTGGTGGGGCCAACGTCCTGACTTTC.

This clonotype was picked up a small number of times. The rearrangement joins TRBV11-2 to TRBJ2-1, with 8 bases matching TRBD1. This CDR3 contains 17 residues. Germline trimming cut 4 bases from V and 5 bases from J; bases unmatched to any gene: 13. CDR1 and CDR2 from the germline V gene are SGHAT and FQNNGV. As DNA, the CDR3 is TGTGCCAGCAGCTACCCTTTAGGGGGACAGGTAAACAATGAGCAGTTCTTC. This gives the protein CASSYPLGGQVNNEQFF. Together with reference TRBV11-2 and TRBJ2-1, the CDR3 gives the full variable domain: EAGVAQSPRYKIIEKRQSVAFWCNPISGHATLYWYQQILGQGPKLLIQFQNNGVVDDSQLPKDRFSAERLKGVDSTLKIQPAKLEDSAVYLCASSYPLGGQVNNEQFFGPGTRLTVL.

This clonotype has more than one count but fewer than ten. The CDR3 protein is CASSSEDQTQYF. CDR3 nucleotides: TGTGCCAGCAGTTCTGAGGATCAGACCCAGTACTTC. The chain carries TRBV7-9 and TRBJ2-5; D unclear. This CDR3 has 12 residues. Germline lookup yields CDR1 SEHNR and CDR2 FQNEAQ (reference sequence). Trimming removed 6 bases at V and 6 bases at J, with 11 bases between.

This clonotype was detected only a few times. The chain has TRBV14 and TRBJ2-7; maybe TRBD1 (5 bases). This CDR3 comprises 12 residues. Trimming shortened V by 5 bases and J by 7 bases, and 12 bases separated the two germline ends. Germline CDR1 reads SGHDN; CDR2 reads FVKESK. The CDR3 DNA reads TGTGCCAGCAGCTCGTACTCAGGGGAGCAGTACTTC. Protein sequence: CASSSYSGEQYF.

This chain connects TRBV27 to TRBJ1-4, with D hard to call. V was cut by 3 bases and J by 5 bases, with 10 bases left in between. CDR3 length equals 14 residues. The germline V gene encodes CDR1 MNHEY and CDR2 SMNVEV (reference sequence). CDR3 DNA sequence: TGTGCCAGCAGTTTTGTACAGCAGAATGAAAAACTGTTTTTT. Translated, it gives CASSFVQQNEKLFF.

This clonotype was counted a few times. The chain recombines TRBV3-1 with TRBJ2-2; no clear D. Germline V gene sequence: CDR1 LGHDT, CDR2 YNNKEL (reference sequence). The CDR3 has 14 residues. The V gene lost 1 base and the J gene lost 8 bases, with 11 bases spanning the gap. CDR3 in amino acids: CASSQVRALGELFF. CDR3 coding DNA: TGTGCCAGCAGCCAAGTTCGAGCTTTGGGGGAGCTGTTTTTT.

This clonotype was picked up a small number of times. The CDR3 sequence is CASSPGSTARAQHF. Here the CDR3 DNA reads TGTGCCAGCAGCCCCGGCAGTACCGCGAGAGCCCAGCATTTT. V is TRBV7-8 and J is TRBJ1-5; D unresolved. The V gene's germline CDR1 is SGHVS and CDR2 FQNEAQ. The CDR3 totals 14 residues. The V end lost 5 bases, the J end lost 11 bases, and 19 bases lay between the germline ends.

Many counts were recorded for this clonotype. This chain connects TRBV7-9 to TRBJ2-7, with no clear D. This CDR3 is built from 12 residues. V lost 2 bases to trimming and J lost 3 bases, with 5 bases between them. Per the germline V gene, CDR1 is SEHNR and CDR2 is FQNEAQ (reference sequence). In nucleotides, the CDR3 is TGTGCCAGCAGCTTATTGGGCTACGAGCAGTACTTC. Protein product: CASSLLGYEQYF.